This TCR beta chain was sequenced during a study of cytomegalovirus exposure and HLA in healthy donors. Across the whole study: The study placed 70% to 85% of its approximately 360 genotyped donors in the Caucasian-associated ancestry cluster.

V dropped 0 bases and J dropped 6 bases, with 8 bases sitting between them. Looked up from germline, CDR1 is SNHLY and CDR2 is FYNNEI. There are 13 residues in the CDR3. This clone was observed a few times. The target antigen is unknown. The study's findings and limits: Confirmation was obtained in vitro that a few CMV-associated chains are specific for CMV antigens.

A multiplex PCR was run with 60 Vbeta primers and 13 Jbeta primers. Original analysis: About 88 million unique TCR beta chains, about 10 million of them shared, were counted by a later analysis. Assay: immunoSEQ multiplex PCR; the TCRdb copy retains only in-frame clones and omits some. Clone size and V and J calls were adopted from that table, with D and trimming inferred from the DNA. The sample lists 190,000 or so clones, about four fifths occurring once. The sequenced sample consisted of PBMCs. V is TRBV2 and J is TRBJ1-2; no clear D gene. This clonotype originated in a male donor in good health and CMV-seropositive. CDR3 DNA: TGTGCCAGCAGTGAAGCGCGGGTAAATGGCTACACCTTC. It is translated as CASSEARVNGYTF.